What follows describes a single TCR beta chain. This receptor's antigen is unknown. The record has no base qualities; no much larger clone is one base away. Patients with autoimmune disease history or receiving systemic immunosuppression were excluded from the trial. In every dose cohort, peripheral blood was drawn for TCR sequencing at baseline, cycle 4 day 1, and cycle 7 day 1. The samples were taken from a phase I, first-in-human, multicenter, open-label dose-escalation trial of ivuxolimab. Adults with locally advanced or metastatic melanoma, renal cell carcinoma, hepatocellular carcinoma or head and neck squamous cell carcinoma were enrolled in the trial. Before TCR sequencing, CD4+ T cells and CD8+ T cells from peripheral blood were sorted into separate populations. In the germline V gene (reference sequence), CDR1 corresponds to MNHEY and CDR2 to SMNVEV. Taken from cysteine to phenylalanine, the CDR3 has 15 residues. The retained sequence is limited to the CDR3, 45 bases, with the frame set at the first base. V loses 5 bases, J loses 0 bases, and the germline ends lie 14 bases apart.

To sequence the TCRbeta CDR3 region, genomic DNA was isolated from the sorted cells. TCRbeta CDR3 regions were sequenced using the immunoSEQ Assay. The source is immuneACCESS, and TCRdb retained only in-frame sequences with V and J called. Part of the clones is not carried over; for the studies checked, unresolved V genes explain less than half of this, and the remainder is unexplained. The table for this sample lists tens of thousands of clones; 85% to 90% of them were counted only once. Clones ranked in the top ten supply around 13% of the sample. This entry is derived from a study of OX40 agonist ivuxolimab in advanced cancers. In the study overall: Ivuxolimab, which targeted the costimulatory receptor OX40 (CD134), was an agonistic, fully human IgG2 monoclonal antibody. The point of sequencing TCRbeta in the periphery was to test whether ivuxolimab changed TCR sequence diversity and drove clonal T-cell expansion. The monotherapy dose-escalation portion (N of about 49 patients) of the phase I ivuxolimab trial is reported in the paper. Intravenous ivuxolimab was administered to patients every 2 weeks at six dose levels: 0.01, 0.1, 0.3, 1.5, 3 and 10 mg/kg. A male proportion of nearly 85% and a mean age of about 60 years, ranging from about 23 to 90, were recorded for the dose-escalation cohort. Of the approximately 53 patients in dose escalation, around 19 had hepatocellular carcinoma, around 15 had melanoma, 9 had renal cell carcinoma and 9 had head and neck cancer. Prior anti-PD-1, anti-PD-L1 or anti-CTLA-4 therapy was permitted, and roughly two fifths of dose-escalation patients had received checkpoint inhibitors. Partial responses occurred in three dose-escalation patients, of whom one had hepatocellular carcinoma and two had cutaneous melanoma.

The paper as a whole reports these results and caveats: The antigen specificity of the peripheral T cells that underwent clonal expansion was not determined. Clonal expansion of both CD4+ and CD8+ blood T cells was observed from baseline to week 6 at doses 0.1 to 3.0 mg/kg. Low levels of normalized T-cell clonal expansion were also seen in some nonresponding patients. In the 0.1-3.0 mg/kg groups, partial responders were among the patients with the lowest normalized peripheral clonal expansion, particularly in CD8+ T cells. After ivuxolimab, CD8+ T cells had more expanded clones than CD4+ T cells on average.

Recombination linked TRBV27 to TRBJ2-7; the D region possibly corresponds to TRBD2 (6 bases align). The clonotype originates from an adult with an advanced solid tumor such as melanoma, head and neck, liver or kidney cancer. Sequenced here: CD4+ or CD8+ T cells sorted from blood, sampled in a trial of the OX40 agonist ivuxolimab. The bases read TGTGCCAGCAGTCCGGAGCGGGCGAGCTCCTACGAGCAGTACTTC. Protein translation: CASSPERASSYEQYF.